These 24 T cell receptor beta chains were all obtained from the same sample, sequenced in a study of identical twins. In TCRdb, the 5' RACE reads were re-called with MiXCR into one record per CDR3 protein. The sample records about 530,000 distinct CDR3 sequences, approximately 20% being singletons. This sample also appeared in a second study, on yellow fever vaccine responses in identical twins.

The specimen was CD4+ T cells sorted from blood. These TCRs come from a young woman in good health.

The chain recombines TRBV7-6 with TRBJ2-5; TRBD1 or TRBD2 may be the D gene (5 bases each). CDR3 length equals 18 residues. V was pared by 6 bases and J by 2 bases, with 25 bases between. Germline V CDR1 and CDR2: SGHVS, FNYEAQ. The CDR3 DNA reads TGTGCCAGCAGTCTGGGGGTCCAACGGGTTGCGACGCAAGAGACCCAGTACTTC. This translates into CASSLGVQRVATQETQYF.

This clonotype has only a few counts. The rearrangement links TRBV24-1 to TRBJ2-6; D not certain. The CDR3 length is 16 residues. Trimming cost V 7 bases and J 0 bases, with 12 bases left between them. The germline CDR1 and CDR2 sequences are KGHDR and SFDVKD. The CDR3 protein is CATSPPLGSGANVLTF. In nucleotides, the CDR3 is TGTGCCACCAGCCCCCCTCTGGGCTCTGGGGCCAACGTCCTGACTTTC.

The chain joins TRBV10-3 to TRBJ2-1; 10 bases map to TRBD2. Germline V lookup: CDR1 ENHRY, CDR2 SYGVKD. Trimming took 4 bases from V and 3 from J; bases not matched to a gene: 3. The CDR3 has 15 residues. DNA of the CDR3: TGTGCCATCAGTGTTGGACTAGCGGACTACAATGAGCAGTTCTTC. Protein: CAISVGLADYNEQFF.

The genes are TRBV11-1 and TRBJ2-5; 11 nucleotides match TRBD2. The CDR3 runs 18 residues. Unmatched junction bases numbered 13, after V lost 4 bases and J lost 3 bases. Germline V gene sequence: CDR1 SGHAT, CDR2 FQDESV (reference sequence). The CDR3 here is CASSSPKASGRFEETQYF. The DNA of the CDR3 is TGTGCCAGCAGCTCGCCGAAGGCTAGCGGGAGGTTCGAAGAGACCCAGTACTTC.

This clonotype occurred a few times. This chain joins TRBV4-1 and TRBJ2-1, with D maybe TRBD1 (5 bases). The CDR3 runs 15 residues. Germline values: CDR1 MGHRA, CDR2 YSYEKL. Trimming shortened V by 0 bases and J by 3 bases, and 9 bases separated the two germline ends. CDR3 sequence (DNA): TGCGCCAGCAGCCAAGATCCTACAGGCTACAATGAGCAGTTCTTC. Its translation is CASSQDPTGYNEQFF.

CDR3 DNA sequence: TGTGCCACCAGTGGTTTCTGGGACTCAAATACGCAGTATTTT. This codes for CATSGFWDSNTQYF. The V and J genes are TRBV24-1 and TRBJ2-3, with a weak D call TRBD2 (6 bases). The V and J ends lost 5 bases and 7 bases respectively, with 15 bases between them. This CDR3 is 14 amino acids long. Germline V gene data show CDR1 as KGHDR and CDR2 as SFDVKD.

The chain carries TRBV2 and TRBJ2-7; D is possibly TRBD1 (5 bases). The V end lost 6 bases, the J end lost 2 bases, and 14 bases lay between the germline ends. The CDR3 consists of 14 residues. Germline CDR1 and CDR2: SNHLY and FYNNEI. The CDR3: CASSKDWGPYEQYF. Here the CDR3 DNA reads TGTGCCAGCAGCAAAGACTGGGGCCCCTACGAGCAGTACTTC.

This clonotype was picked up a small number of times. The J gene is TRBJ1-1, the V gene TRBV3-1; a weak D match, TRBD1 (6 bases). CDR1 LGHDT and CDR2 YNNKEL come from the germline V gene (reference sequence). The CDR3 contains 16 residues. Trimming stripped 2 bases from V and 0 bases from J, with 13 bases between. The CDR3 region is CASSQLRTDLNTEAFF. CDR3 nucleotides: TGTGCCAGCAGCCAACTCCGGACAGATTTGAACACTGAAGCTTTCTTT.

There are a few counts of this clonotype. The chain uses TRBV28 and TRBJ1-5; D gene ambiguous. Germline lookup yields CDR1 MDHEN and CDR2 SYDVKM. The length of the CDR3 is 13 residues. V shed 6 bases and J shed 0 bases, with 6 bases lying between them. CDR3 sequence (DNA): TGTGCCAGCAGCCACCTTAGCAATCAGCCCCAGCATTTT. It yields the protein CASSHLSNQPQHF.

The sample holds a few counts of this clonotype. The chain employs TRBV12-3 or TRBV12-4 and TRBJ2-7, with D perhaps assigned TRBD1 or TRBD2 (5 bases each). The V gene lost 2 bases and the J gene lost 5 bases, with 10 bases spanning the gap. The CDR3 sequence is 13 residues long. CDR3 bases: TGTGCCAGCAGTTTACGAGGGGCCCACGAGCAGTACTTC. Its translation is CASSLRGAHEQYF.

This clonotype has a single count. Written as DNA, the CDR3 is TGTGCCAGCAGTTACTCTGTTCGGGGATCTGGGGCCAACGTCCTGACTTTC. Encoded protein: CASSYSVRGSGANVLTF. The rearrangement links TRBV6-5 to TRBJ2-6; TRBD2 is a possible D gene (5 bases). The V end lost 0 bases, the J end lost 1 base, and 10 bases lay between the germline ends. This CDR3 contains 17 residues. Germline CDR1 MNHEY, CDR2 SVGAGI.

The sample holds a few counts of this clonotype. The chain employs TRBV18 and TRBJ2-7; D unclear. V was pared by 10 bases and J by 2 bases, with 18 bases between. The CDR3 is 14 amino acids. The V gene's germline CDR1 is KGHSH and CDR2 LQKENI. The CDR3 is CATTSPAGPYEQYF. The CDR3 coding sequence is TGTGCCACGACCAGCCCAGCCGGACCCTACGAGCAGTACTTC.

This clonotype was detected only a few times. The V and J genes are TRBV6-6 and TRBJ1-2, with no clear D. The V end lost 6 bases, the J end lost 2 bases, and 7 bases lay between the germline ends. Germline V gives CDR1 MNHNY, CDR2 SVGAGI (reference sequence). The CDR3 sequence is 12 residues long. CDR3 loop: CASSDKNYGYTF. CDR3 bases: TGTGCCAGCAGCGACAAGAACTATGGCTACACCTTC.

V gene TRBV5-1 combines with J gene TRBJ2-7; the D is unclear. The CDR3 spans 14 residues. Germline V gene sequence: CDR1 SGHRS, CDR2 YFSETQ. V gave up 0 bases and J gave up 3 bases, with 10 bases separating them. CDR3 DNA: TGCGCCAGCAGCTTGGAGCGTGCGATCTACGAGCAGTACTTC. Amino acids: CASSLERAIYEQYF.

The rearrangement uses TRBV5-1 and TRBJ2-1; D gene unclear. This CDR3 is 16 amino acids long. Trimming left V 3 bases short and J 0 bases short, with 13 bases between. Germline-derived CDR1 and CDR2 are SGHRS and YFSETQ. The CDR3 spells CASSSGRTPSYNEQFF. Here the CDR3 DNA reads TGCGCCAGCAGCTCGGGCAGGACCCCCTCCTACAATGAGCAGTTCTTC.

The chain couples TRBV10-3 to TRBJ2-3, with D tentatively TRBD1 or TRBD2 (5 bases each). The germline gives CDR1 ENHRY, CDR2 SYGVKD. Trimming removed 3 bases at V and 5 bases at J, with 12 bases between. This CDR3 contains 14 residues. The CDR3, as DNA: TGTGCCATCAGTGATGGGACCAAGGGAGATACGCAGTATTTT. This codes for CAISDGTKGDTQYF.

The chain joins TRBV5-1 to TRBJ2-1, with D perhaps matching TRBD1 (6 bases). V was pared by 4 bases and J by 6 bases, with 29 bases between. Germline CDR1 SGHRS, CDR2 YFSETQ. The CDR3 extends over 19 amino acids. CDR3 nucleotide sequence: TGCGCCAGCAGCCCTTGGGATGGACAGCGGCGGTTTCTCGGCAATGAGCAGTTCTTC. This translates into CASSPWDGQRRFLGNEQFF.

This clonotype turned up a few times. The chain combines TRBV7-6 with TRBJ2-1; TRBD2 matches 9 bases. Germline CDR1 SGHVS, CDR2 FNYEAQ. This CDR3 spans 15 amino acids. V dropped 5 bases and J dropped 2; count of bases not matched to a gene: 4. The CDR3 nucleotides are TGTGCCAGCAGCAAGACTAGCGGAGCCTACAATGAGCAGTTCTTC. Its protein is CASSKTSGAYNEQFF.

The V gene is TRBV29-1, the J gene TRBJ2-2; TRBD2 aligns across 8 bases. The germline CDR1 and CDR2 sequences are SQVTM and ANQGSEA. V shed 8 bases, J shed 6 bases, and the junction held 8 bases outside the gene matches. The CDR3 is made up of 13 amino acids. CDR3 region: CSIHRGGAGELFF. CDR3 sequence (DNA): TGCAGCATTCATCGGGGGGGTGCCGGGGAGCTGTTTTTT.

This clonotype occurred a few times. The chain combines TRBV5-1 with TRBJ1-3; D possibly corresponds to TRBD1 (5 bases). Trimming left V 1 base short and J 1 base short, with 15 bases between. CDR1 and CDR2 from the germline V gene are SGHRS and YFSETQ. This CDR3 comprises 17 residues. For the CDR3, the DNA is TGCGCCAGCAGCTTGTGGGCGACAGAGTCTTCTGGAAACACCATATATTTT. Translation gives CASSLWATESSGNTIYF.

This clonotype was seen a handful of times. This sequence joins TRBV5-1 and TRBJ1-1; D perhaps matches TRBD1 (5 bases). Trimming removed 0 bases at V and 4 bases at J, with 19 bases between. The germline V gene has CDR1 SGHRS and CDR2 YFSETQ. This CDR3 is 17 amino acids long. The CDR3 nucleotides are TGCGCCAGCAGCTTGGCCGCGTCAGGGAGGGGACGCACTGAAGCTTTCTTT. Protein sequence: CASSLAASGRGRTEAFF.

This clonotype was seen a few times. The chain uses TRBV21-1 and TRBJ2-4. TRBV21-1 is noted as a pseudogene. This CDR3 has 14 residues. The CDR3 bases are TGTGCCAGCAGCAAAGGAGTTGGTGGTGACATTCAGTACTTC. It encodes CASSKGVGGDIQYF.

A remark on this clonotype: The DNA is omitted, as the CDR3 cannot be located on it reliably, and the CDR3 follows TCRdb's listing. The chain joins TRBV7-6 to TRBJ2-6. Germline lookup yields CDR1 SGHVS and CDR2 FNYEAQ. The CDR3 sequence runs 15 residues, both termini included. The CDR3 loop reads CASSTSSSGANVLTF.

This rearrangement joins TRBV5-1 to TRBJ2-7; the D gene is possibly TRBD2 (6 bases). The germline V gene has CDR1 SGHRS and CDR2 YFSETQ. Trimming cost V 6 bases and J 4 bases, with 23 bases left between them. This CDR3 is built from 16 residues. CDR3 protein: CASTLGLASVKYEQYF. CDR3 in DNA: TGCGCCAGCACCCTTGGATTGGCTAGCGTAAAATACGAGCAGTACTTC. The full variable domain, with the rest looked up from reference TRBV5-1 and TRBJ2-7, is KAGVTQTPRYLIKTRGQQVTLSCSPISGHRSVSWYQQTPGQGLQFLFEYFSETQRNKGNFPGRFSGRQFSNSRSEMNVSTLELGDSALYLCASTLGLASVKYEQYFGPGTRLTVT.